The 30 T cell receptor beta chains listed next were all sequenced from one sample in a study of blood T cells in healthy people across ages. Sample-barcoded 5' priming and a J-beta primer mix drove a second PCR of roughly 7 to 11 cycles. MiXCR, applied by TCRdb to the 5' RACE reads, yields one record per CDR3 protein. Among 650,000 to 1,000,000 distinct CDR3 sequences, roughly 46% were seen once, and the ten largest hold roughly 20%. The sample consisted of blood. All receptors come from a man older than 75 in good health.

The gene calls are TRBV20-1 and TRBJ2-1; maybe TRBD2 (6 bases). The DNA end lines up better with TRBJ2-7; the J call may be wrong. Germline V gene data show CDR1 as DFQATT and CDR2 as SNEGSKA (reference sequence). The length of the CDR3 is 11 residues. The chain's CDR3 is CSARWAGEQYF. CDR3 DNA: TGCAGTGCTAGGTGGGCGGGGGAGCAGTACTTC.

This clonotype was detected many times. The rearrangement links TRBV29-1 to TRBJ1-2; TRBD1 aligns across 10 bases. Trimming cost V 6 bases and J 4 bases; bases outside gene matches: 8. Germline assignment: CDR1 SQVTM and CDR2 ANQGSEA. CDR3 length: 14 amino acids. This chain's CDR3 is CSVQRTGGTYGYTF. Here the CDR3 DNA reads TGCAGCGTCCAACGGACAGGGGGTACCTATGGCTACACCTTC.

The genes are TRBV28 and TRBJ2-7; the match to TRBD1 covers 9 bases. V was clipped by 3 bases and J by 4 bases; unmatched bases: 13. The CDR3 has 17 amino acids. Germline V gene sequence: CDR1 MDHEN, CDR2 SYDVKM. CDR3 DNA sequence: TGTGCCAGCAGTTTGGCCCGCTTGGACAGGGGACGATACGAGCAGTACTTC. This sequence encodes CASSLARLDRGRYEQYF.

This clonotype was recorded a few times. The chain's CDR3 is CATQDKETQYF. DNA of the CDR3: TGTGCCACCCAAGACAAGGAGACCCAGTACTTC. The rearrangement uses TRBV24-1 and TRBJ2-5; D is unclear. There are 11 residues in the CDR3. CDR1 is KGHDR, CDR2 SFDVKD, per germline. V lost 9 bases and J 5 bases, leaving 9 bases between the germline ends.

This chain links TRBV2 with TRBJ2-7, with a tentative D call TRBD2 (6 bases). The ends were cut back, 6 bases at V and 0 bases at J, with 15 bases in the middle. Germline values: CDR1 SNHLY, CDR2 FYNNEI. The CDR3 consists of 15 residues. DNA of the CDR3: TGTGCCAGCAGCGTCCGACTAGTGGTCTCCTACGAGCAGTACTTC. Its translation: CASSVRLVVSYEQYF.

This clonotype was seen ten or more times. This chain links TRBV5-1 with TRBJ2-4, with D uncertain. Germline CDR1 and CDR2: SGHRS and YFSETQ. Trimming pared 0 bases from V and 7 bases from J, leaving 8 bases between. This CDR3 is 13 amino acids long. DNA of the CDR3: TGCGCCAGCAGCTTGGACGGTCCGAACATTCAGTACTTC. It translates to CASSLDGPNIQYF.

The J gene is TRBJ2-7, the V gene TRBV3-1, with a tentative D call TRBD2 (7 bases). V lost 0 bases and J 4 bases, leaving 16 bases between the germline ends. The germline gives CDR1 LGHDT, CDR2 YNNKEL (reference sequence). The CDR3 length is 16 residues. CDR3 DNA sequence: TGTGCCAGCAGCCAAGATCGAGGGAGGGGGAAGTACGAGCAGTACTTC. Encoded protein: CASSQDRGRGKYEQYF.

As to this clonotype: An end of the junction differs from the germline gene, which may be a read error. The chain links TRBV20-1 to TRBJ2-2; 10 bases match TRBD1. Germline V CDR1 and CDR2: DFQATT, SNEGSKA (reference sequence). The CDR3 consists of 14 residues. The CDR3 loop reads CSAGTGVITGELFF. The CDR3 nucleotides are TGTAGTGCTGGGACAGGGGTTATCACCGGGGAGCTGTTTTTT.

The chain carries TRBV7-2 and TRBJ2-3; D possibly uses TRBD1 or TRBD2 (5 bases each). V lost 1 base, J lost 10 bases, and 15 bases lay in between. CDR1 SGHTA and CDR2 FQGNSA come from the germline V gene. This CDR3 comprises 14 residues. In DNA, the CDR3 is TGTGCCAGCAGCTTAGAGAGCCCTAGGGGAGCGCAGTATTTT. The encoded protein is CASSLESPRGAQYF.

Notes on this clonotype: Being one base from a much bigger clone, this may be a read error. The chain uses TRBV4-3 and TRBJ2-4, with a tentative D call TRBD2 (5 bases). The CDR3 spans 14 residues. V was pared by 2 bases and J by 6 bases, with 11 bases between. Germline V gives CDR1 LGHNA, CDR2 YSLEER. Here the CDR3 DNA reads TGCGCCAGCAGCCAAATTCTACGGGGAAACATTCAGTACTTC. Residues: CASSQILRGNIQYF.

The chain carries TRBV7-9 and TRBJ2-3, with D hard to call. Trimming pared 3 bases from V and 2 bases from J, leaving 12 bases between. This CDR3 region has 15 residues. Germline loops: CDR1 SEHNR, CDR2 FQNEAQ (reference sequence). The CDR3 DNA reads TGTGCCAGCAGCTTCGCCCCTCACTTCACAGATACGCAGTATTTT. Residues: CASSFAPHFTDTQYF.

This clonotype showed up just a few times. CDR3 coding DNA: TGTGCCAGCAGCAAGGAGGGACTAGCGGGAGAGGGTGAGACCCAGTACTTC. Amino acids: CASSKEGLAGEGETQYF. The rearrangement joins TRBV7-2 to TRBJ2-5; 14 nucleotides align to TRBD2. From germline, CDR1 is SGHTA and CDR2 FQGNSA. Trimming cost V 5 bases and J 5 bases; bases outside gene matches: 10. CDR3 size: 17 residues.

J is TRBJ1-1 and V is TRBV5-6; the match to TRBD1 covers 10 bases. With 4 bases clipped from V and 5 bases from J, the junction kept 2 bases outside the gene matches. This CDR3 has 13 amino acids. From germline, CDR1 is SGHDT and CDR2 YYEEEE. The CDR3, as DNA: TGTGCCAGCAGCGCGGACAGGGGGACTGAAGCTTTCTTT. It specifies CASSADRGTEAFF.

With regard to this clonotype: Sequence at one end of the junction differs from germline and may be a read error. CDR3: CTSSLRGAYEQYF. For the CDR3, the DNA is TGTACCAGCAGTTTGCGGGGAGCCTACGAGCAGTACTTC. J is TRBJ2-7 and V is TRBV27; a possible D gene is TRBD2 (6 bases). Germline V gene lookup returns CDR1 MNHEY and CDR2 SMNVEV (reference sequence). The CDR3 is 13 amino acids.

J is TRBJ2-7 and V is TRBV4-2; 7 nucleotides agree with TRBD2. The length of the CDR3 is 16 residues. J was trimmed by 1 base and V by 0 bases; bases with no gene match: 6. Germline values: CDR1 LGHNA, CDR2 YNFKEQ. The CDR3 region is CASSQEWRELSYEQYF. The DNA of the CDR3 is TGTGCCAGCAGCCAAGAGTGGCGGGAGCTTTCCTACGAGCAGTACTTC.

This clonotype was counted a few times. The chain uses TRBV20-1 and TRBJ2-5; D not certain. The V end was cut by 1 base, the J end by 1 base, with 7 bases between. CDR1 and CDR2 from the germline V gene are DFQATT and SNEGSKA (reference sequence). The CDR3 consists of 13 residues. CDR3 loop: CSARGGGQETQYF. DNA of the CDR3: TGCAGTGCTAGAGGAGGCGGCCAAGAGACCCAGTACTTC.

V gene TRBV5-5 combines with J gene TRBJ2-1, with 9 nucleotides matching TRBD1. With the DNA end fitting TRBJ2-7 better, the J assignment may be wrong. From germline, CDR1 is SGHKS and CDR2 YYEKEE (reference sequence). The CDR3 has 16 residues. The CDR3 region is CASSSLTGGSYNEQYF. The CDR3 DNA sequence: TGTGCCAGCAGCTCGCTGACAGGGGGGTCCTACAATGAGCAGTACTTC.

CDR3 sequence (DNA): TGTGCCAGCAGCTTAGTTGTGTCAGACGAAGCTTTCTTT. Protein product: CASSLVVSDEAFF. The chain recombines TRBV5-6 with TRBJ1-1; D is undetermined. V was pared by 2 bases and J by 8 bases, with 13 bases between. CDR3 length equals 13 residues. In germline, CDR1 is SGHDT, CDR2 YYEEEE.

J is TRBJ2-1 and V is TRBV4-3, with 13 bases identical to TRBD2. The CDR3 is made up of 17 amino acids. Looked up from germline, CDR1 is LGHNA and CDR2 is YSLEER. The J segment lost 7 bases and the V segment lost 5 bases, leaving 11 bases of the junction unmatched. This CDR3 reads CASSKGLAGDASNEQFF. Here the CDR3 DNA reads TGCGCCAGCAGCAAAGGACTAGCGGGGGACGCGTCTAATGAGCAGTTCTTC.

The chain uses TRBV29-1 and TRBJ2-4; no definite D call. Trimming left V 4 bases short and J 13 bases short, with 20 bases between. Germline values: CDR1 SQVTM, CDR2 ANQGSEA. CDR3 length: 13 residues. The CDR3 region is CSVALSSGLEQYF. In nucleotides, the CDR3 is TGCAGCGTTGCCTTGTCTTCCGGTTTAGAACAGTACTTC.

This clonotype was observed at least ten times. The chain couples TRBV6-5 to TRBJ2-7; no definite D call. Trimming cost V 4 bases and J 7 bases, with 8 bases left between them. From germline, CDR1 is MNHEY and CDR2 SVGAGI. The CDR3 consists of 11 residues. The DNA of the CDR3 is TGTGCCAGCAGTTTTAGTGGAGAGCAGTACTTC. The encoded protein is CASSFSGEQYF.

CDR3 nucleotide sequence: TGCGCCAGCAGTACCGACAGGGGGCACTCCTACGAGCAGTACTTC. It translates to CASSTDRGHSYEQYF. The chain has TRBV5-1 and TRBJ2-7, with 10 bases lining up with TRBD1. The CDR3 has 15 amino acids. J gave up 0 bases and V 5 bases, and 5 bases lay outside the gene matches. Looked up from germline, CDR1 is SGHRS and CDR2 is YFSETQ.

This clonotype has a handful of counts. V is TRBV11-2 and J is TRBJ1-2; 12 nucleotides line up with TRBD1. With 5 bases clipped from V and 7 bases from J, the junction kept 5 bases outside the gene matches. Germline-derived CDR1 and CDR2 are SGHAT and FQNNGV. This CDR3 contains 14 residues. The CDR3 sequence: CASSPGTGGAGYTF. As DNA, the CDR3 is TGTGCCAGCAGCCCCGGGACAGGGGGCGCTGGCTACACCTTC.

The V call is TRBV20-1, the J call TRBJ2-4, with D tentatively TRBD2 (5 bases). This CDR3 has 15 amino acids. The ends were cut back, 5 bases at V and 2 bases at J, with 16 bases in the middle. Germline V gene lookup returns CDR1 DFQATT and CDR2 SNEGSKA (reference sequence). The CDR3 nucleotides are TGCAGTGCTCCAGAGGGTGGTGTATCCAAAAACATTCAGTACTTC. The encoded protein is CSAPEGGVSKNIQYF.

V gene TRBV28 combines with J gene TRBJ2-5; a weak D match, TRBD1 (6 bases). The J call may be wrong; the DNA end is better matched by TRBJ2-7. The CDR3 runs 14 residues. Germline assignment: CDR1 MDHEN and CDR2 SYDVKM. CDR3 loop: CASSFDNRAIEQYF. CDR3 sequence (DNA): TGTGCCAGCAGTTTTGATAACAGGGCTATCGAGCAGTACTTC.

V is TRBV6-2 or TRBV6-3 and J is TRBJ1-1; possible D gene TRBD1, 6 bases. V shed 7 bases and J shed 5 bases, with 17 bases lying between them. Germline V gene lookup returns CDR1 MNHEY and CDR2 SVGEGT. The CDR3 is made up of 14 amino acids. The CDR3 loop is CASNKDRPYTEAFF. For the CDR3, the DNA is TGTGCCAGCAATAAAGACAGGCCTTATACTGAAGCTTTCTTT.

The CDR3 DNA reads as TGCAGTGCTAGCCCTATGGAGGAGCAGTACTTC. Encoded protein: CSASPMEEQYF. The rearrangement joins TRBV20-1 to TRBJ2-4; tentatively, D is TRBD2 (5 bases). V lost 3 bases to trimming and J lost 13 bases, with 13 bases between them. Germline CDR1 and CDR2: DFQATT and SNEGSKA (reference sequence). The CDR3 runs 11 residues.

V and J are TRBV29-1 and TRBJ2-1; 9 bases are shared with TRBD2. The CDR3 is 16 amino acids. Trimming removed 3 bases from V and 6 bases from J; junction bases left unmatched: 12. From germline, CDR1 is SQVTM and CDR2 ANQGSEA. Written as DNA, the CDR3 is TGCAGCGTTGAGGGGGGTACAGCGGGGGGCTCCAATGAGCAGTTCTTC. This codes for CSVEGGTAGGSNEQFF.

The chain uses TRBV10-3 and TRBJ2-6, with 9 bases identical to TRBD1. This CDR3 has 18 amino acids. Trimming at V came to 3 bases and at J to 1 base, leaving 7 bases not matched to a gene. Per the germline V gene, CDR1 is ENHRY and CDR2 is SYGVKD. The CDR3 is CAISDPGQGLSGANVLTF. For the CDR3, the DNA is TGTGCCATCAGTGATCCGGGACAGGGACTTTCTGGGGCCAACGTCCTGACTTTC.

The chain links TRBV3-1 to TRBJ1-2; unclear D gene. V lost 6 bases, J lost 4 bases, and 18 bases lay in between. Germline loops: CDR1 LGHDT, CDR2 YNNKEL (reference sequence). The CDR3 spans 15 residues. In DNA form, the CDR3 reads TGTGCCAGCAGTTCTACGGAGCGGGCCCCCTATGGCTACACCTTC. Protein product: CASSSTERAPYGYTF.